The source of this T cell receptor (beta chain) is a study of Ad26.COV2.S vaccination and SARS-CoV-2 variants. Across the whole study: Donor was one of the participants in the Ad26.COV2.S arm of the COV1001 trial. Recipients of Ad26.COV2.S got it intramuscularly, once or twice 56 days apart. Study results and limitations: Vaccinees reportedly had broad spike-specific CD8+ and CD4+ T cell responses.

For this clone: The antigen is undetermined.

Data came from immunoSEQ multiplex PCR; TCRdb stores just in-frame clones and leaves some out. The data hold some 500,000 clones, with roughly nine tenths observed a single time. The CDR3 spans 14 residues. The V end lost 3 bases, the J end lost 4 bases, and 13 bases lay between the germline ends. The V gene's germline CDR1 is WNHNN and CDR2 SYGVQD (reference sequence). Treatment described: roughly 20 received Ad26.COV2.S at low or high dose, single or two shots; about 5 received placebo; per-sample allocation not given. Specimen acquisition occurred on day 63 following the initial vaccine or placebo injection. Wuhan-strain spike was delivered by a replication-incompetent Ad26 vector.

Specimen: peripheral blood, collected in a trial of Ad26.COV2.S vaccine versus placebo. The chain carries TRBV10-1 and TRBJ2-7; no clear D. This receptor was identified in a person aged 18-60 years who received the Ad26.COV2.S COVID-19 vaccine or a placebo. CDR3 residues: CASSDQSTLYEQYV. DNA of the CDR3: TGCGCCAGCAGTGACCAGTCGACTCTGTACGAGCAGTACGTC.